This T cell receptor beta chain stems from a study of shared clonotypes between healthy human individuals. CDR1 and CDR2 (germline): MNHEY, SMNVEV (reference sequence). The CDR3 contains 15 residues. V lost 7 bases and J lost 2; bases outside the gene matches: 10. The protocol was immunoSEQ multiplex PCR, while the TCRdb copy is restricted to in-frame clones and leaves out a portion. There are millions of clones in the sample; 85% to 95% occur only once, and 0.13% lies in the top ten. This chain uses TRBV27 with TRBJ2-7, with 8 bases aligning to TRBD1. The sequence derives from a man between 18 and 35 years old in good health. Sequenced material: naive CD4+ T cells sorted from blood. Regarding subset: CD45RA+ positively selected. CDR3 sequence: CASNPGTGSPYEQYF. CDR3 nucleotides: TGTGCCAGCAATCCCGGGACAGGAAGCCCCTACGAGCAGTACTTC.